This TCR beta chain was documented in a study of regulatory T cells in long-lasting Graves disease. This clonotype has at least ten counts. Construction of TCR beta libraries relied on iRepertoire HTBI primers and on Arm-PCR targeting CDR3 regions. From the multiplex PCR reads, TCRdb called clonotypes with MiXCR, one entry per CDR3 protein. There are approximately 350,000 distinct CDR3 sequences in the sample; roughly 17% occur only once, and 20% lies in the top ten. Germline values: CDR1 SNHLY, CDR2 FYNNEI. This CDR3 spans 15 amino acids. V lost 1 base to trimming and J lost 4 bases; unmatched junction nucleotides: 6. Sample time point: newly diagnosed GD, antithyroid drugs for less than 3 months. RNA isolated from PBMCs was used to make the TCR library. Tubes containing EDTA received roughly 10 milliliters of drawn peripheral blood. This sample also belongs to another study, concerning T cells in Graves' hyperthyroidism and ophthalmopathy. That publication notes: Diagnosis of hyperthyroidism was new in patients aged 18 to 65, and its duration was under 2 months. Most expanded thyroid clonotypes above 0.001 recurred in blood.

This chain links TRBV2 with TRBJ1-2; TRBD1 aligns across 7 bases. The sequence was obtained from a woman aged 18-29 years with Graves disease. Specimen: peripheral blood mononuclear cells (PBMCs), collected at new diagnosis, from a patient treated with antithyroid drugs. Here the CDR3 DNA reads TGTGCCAGCAGTGAAGGGGGGACAGCGCTCTATGGCTACACCTTC. Translated, it gives CASSEGGTALYGYTF.